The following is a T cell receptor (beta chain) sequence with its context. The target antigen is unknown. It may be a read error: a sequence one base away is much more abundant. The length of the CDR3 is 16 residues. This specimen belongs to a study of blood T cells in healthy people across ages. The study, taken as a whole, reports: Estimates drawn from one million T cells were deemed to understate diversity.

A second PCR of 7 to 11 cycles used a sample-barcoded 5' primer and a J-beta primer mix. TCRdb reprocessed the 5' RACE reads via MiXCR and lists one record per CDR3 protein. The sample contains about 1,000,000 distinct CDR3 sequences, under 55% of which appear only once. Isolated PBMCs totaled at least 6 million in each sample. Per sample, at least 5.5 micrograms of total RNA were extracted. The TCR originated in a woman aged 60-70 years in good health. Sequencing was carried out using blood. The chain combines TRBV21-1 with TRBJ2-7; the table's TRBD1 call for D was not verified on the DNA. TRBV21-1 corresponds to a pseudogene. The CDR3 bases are TGTGCCAGAGATGCCTTCCGGGACAGGGAATCCTACGAGCAGTACTTC. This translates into CARDAFRDRESYEQYF.